The 11 T cell receptor beta chains below come from one sample, sequenced in a study of CD8 T cells in ankylosing spondylitis. TCRdb ran MiXCR on the 5' RACE reads and lists one entry per CDR3 protein. The table includes 200,000 to 250,000 distinct CDR3 sequences, roughly a tenth detected once. The sample taken for sequencing was blood, either unsorted or a sorted T cell fraction (not recorded which). All receptors derive from a male donor with ankylosing spondylitis or in good health (not recorded which).

At least ten counts were recorded for this clonotype. The chain joins TRBV4-2 to TRBJ1-3; D gene uncertain. Trimming pared 0 bases from V and 4 bases from J, leaving 13 bases between. Germline V gene sequence: CDR1 LGHNA, CDR2 YNFKEQ. This CDR3 is 16 amino acids long. DNA for the CDR3: TGTGCCAGCAGCCAAGAAGTGGTCAGATCAGGAAACACCATATATTTT. Protein: CASSQEVVRSGNTIYF.

This clonotype occurred many times. This chain uses TRBV4-1 with TRBJ2-1, with 8 bases aligning to TRBD2. J gave up 3 bases and V 4 bases, and 11 bases lay outside the gene matches. CDR1 is MGHRA and CDR2 is YSYEKL in the germline V gene. The CDR3 runs 17 residues. DNA for the CDR3: TGCGCCAGCAGCCCTTTACTCGCGGGGGGCATCTACAATGAGCAGTTCTTC. This sequence encodes CASSPLLAGGIYNEQFF.

This clonotype was detected many times. The V gene is TRBV12-3 or TRBV12-4, the J gene TRBJ2-2, with a possible D match to TRBD2 (5 bases). The CDR3 length is 14 residues. V lost 0 bases and J lost 5, with 7 bases in between. Written as DNA, the CDR3 is TGTGCCAGCAGTTTAGCCGGGGAAACCGGGGAGCTGTTTTTT. Amino acid sequence: CASSLAGETGELFF.

This clonotype showed up many times. J is TRBJ2-5 and V is TRBV29-1, with D maybe TRBD2 (6 bases). This CDR3 region has 15 residues. The germline V gene has CDR1 SQVTM and CDR2 ANQGSEA. V dropped 0 bases and J dropped 3 bases, with 14 bases sitting between them. This CDR3 is CSVEDYPGAKETQYF. The CDR3 DNA reads as TGCAGCGTTGAAGATTACCCGGGAGCTAAAGAGACCCAGTACTTC.

In this sample, this clonotype turned up many times. The rearrangement links TRBV29-1 to TRBJ2-1; TRBD2 matches 8 bases. Germline V CDR1 and CDR2: SQVTM, ANQGSEA. J gave up 0 bases and V 5 bases, and 3 bases lay outside the gene matches. The CDR3 length is 14 residues. This CDR3 is CSVFGRVSYNEQFF. CDR3 in DNA: TGCAGCGTTTTCGGGAGGGTCTCCTACAATGAGCAGTTCTTC.

The chain has TRBV5-1 and TRBJ2-1, with 11 nucleotides matching TRBD2. The V segment lost 2 bases and the J segment 8 bases; nucleotides outside the gene matches: 9. The CDR3 runs 16 residues. The germline V gene encodes CDR1 SGHRS and CDR2 YFSETQ. As DNA, the CDR3 is TGCGCCAGCAGCTTTCAACTAGCGGGAGTGTTTTATGAGCAGTTCTTC. Amino acid sequence: CASSFQLAGVFYEQFF.

This clonotype turned up a few times. V is TRBV9 and J is TRBJ2-3; 7 nucleotides agree with TRBD1. Per germline, CDR1 SGDLS and CDR2 YYNGEE. V trimming: 4 bases; J trimming: 1 base; junction bases outside the gene matches: 9. The CDR3 has 16 amino acids. CDR3 coding DNA: TGTGCCAGCAGCCTAACCGGGACAGTTCGCACAGATACGCAGTATTTT. Translating gives CASSLTGTVRTDTQYF.

This clonotype was found many times. The CDR3 DNA reads as TGTGCCAGCAGCGCCCGGTTAGCTAGCGGGGGGGCCTACGAGCAGTACTTC. Encoded protein: CASSARLASGGAYEQYF. J is TRBJ2-7 and V is TRBV7-2; 12 positions match TRBD2. The CDR3 totals 17 residues. V lost 5 bases, J lost 2 bases, and 10 bases stayed unmatched. Germline V CDR1 and CDR2: SGHTA, FQGNSA.

This clonotype was observed many times. The genes are TRBV5-1 and TRBJ1-2; possibly TRBD1 for D (5 bases). The CDR3 consists of 15 residues. V lost 1 base, J lost 8 bases, and 18 bases lay in between. The germline gives CDR1 SGHRS, CDR2 YFSETQ. DNA for the CDR3: TGCGCCAGCAGCTTGTCAGGGCCCCCGAGTTGGGGCTACACCTTC. It encodes CASSLSGPPSWGYTF.

The gene calls are TRBV7-9 and TRBJ2-1; 13 bases match TRBD2. The CDR3 sequence is 16 residues long. Trimming removed 7 bases from V and 7 bases from J; junction bases left unmatched: 10. Germline V gives CDR1 SEHNR, CDR2 FQNEAQ (reference sequence). The CDR3: CASTTTSGRDRNEQFF. The CDR3 DNA sequence: TGTGCCAGCACCACCACTAGCGGGAGGGACCGGAATGAGCAGTTCTTC.

This clonotype was observed a handful of times. This rearrangement joins TRBV15 to TRBJ1-4, with unresolved D. The CDR3 runs 14 residues. Germline CDR1 LNHNV, CDR2 YYDKDF (reference sequence). The V end was cut by 0 bases, the J end by 8 bases, with 10 bases between. CDR3 sequence (DNA): TGTGCCACCAGCAGAGATCACGGGGAAGAAAAACTGTTTTTT. Its translation is CATSRDHGEEKLFF. The entire variable domain, with the rest obtained from reference TRBV15 and TRBJ1-4, is as follows: DAMVIQNPRYQVTQFGKPVTLSCSQTLNHNVMYWYQQKSSQAPKLLFHYYDKDFNNEADTPDNFQSRRPNTSFCFLDIRSPGLGDTAMYLCATSRDHGEEKLFFGSGTQLSVL.